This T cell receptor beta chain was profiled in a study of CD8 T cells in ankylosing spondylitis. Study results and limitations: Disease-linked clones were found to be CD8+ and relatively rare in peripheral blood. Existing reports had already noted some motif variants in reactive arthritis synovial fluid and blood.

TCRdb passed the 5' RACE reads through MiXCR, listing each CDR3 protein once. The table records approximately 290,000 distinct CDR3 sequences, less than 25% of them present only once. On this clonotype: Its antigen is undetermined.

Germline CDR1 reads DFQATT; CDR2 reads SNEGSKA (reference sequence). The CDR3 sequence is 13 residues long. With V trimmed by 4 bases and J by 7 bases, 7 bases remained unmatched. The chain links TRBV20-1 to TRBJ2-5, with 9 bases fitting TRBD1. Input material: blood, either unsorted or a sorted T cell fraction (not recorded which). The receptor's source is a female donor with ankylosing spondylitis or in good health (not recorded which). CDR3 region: CSANTGGWGTQYF. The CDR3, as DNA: TGCAGTGCTAACACAGGGGGCTGGGGGACCCAGTACTTC.